Below, 29 T cell receptor beta chains from the same sample are listed, as sequenced in a study of control samples from healthy donors and cancer patients. Generated by immunoSEQ multiplex PCR, the TCRdb table keeps only in-frame clones and is missing some. The sample consists of under 30,000 clones, approximately 85% of them appearing once. Material: PBMCs. Every receptor here comes from a woman aged 60-75 years with head and neck cancer.

This chain links TRBV19 with TRBJ1-2; weak D call: TRBD1 (5 bases). Trimming removed 6 bases at V and 9 bases at J, with 14 bases between. The CDR3 spans 12 residues. Per germline, CDR1 LNHDA and CDR2 SQIVND (reference sequence). CDR3 in amino acids: CASSFVRGSYTF. CDR3 in DNA: TGTGCCAGTAGCTTCGTCCGGGGCAGCTACACCTTC.

This clone has just one count. This sample includes further DNA sequences coding for the same CDR3. The chain joins TRBV5-1 to TRBJ2-3, with 7 bases that match TRBD1. Unmatched junction bases numbered 4, after V lost 0 bases and J lost 6 bases. Germline V gives CDR1 SGHRS, CDR2 YFSETQ. The CDR3 is made up of 14 amino acids. Here the CDR3 reads CASSLAGGSDTQYF. For the CDR3, the DNA is TGCGCCAGCAGCTTGGCAGGGGGTTCCGATACGCAGTATTTT.

The rearrangement uses TRBV29-1 and TRBJ1-4; possible D gene TRBD1, 5 bases. From germline, CDR1 is SQVTM and CDR2 ANQGSEA. This CDR3 contains 16 residues. V lost 1 base to trimming and J lost 0 bases, with 12 bases between them. The CDR3 DNA reads TGCAGCGTTGAAGCCGAGGGGTCCGCAACTAATGAAAAACTGTTTTTT. Protein: CSVEAEGSATNEKLFF.

This clone was found once. The chain joins TRBV27 to TRBJ1-3; D might be TRBD1 (5 bases). The V end lost 4 bases, the J end lost 4 bases, and 14 bases lay between the germline ends. The CDR3 consists of 15 residues. CDR1 MNHEY and CDR2 SMNVEV come from the germline V gene (reference sequence). In DNA, the CDR3 is TGTGCCAGCAGTTACGCCCGGGGCGAGGGAAACACCATATATTTT. Its protein product is CASSYARGEGNTIYF.

V is TRBV5-1 and J is TRBJ1-1; 7 positions agree with TRBD1. Per the germline V gene, CDR1 is SGHRS and CDR2 is YFSETQ. With V trimmed by 4 bases and J by 2 bases, 5 bases remained unmatched. The CDR3 has 14 amino acids. CDR3 region: CASSAGQENTEAFF. CDR3 nucleotide sequence: TGCGCCAGCAGCGCCGGACAGGAAAACACTGAAGCTTTCTTT.

Only one count was recorded for this clone. The CDR3 loop reads CASSLGVQETQYF. In DNA, the CDR3 is TGTGCCAGCAGTTTGGGTGTCCAAGAGACCCAGTACTTC. The chain recombines TRBV12-3 or TRBV12-4 with TRBJ2-5, with no clear D. V was clipped by 3 bases and J by 1 base, with 6 bases between them. This CDR3 comprises 13 residues.

The CDR3 reads CASSTSGVLSGNTIYF. In DNA form, the CDR3 reads TGCGCCAGCAGCACCTCAGGGGTCCTCTCTGGAAACACCATATATTTT. V usage is TRBV5-1 and J usage is TRBJ1-3; the D gene is possibly TRBD1 (6 bases). CDR1 is SGHRS, CDR2 YFSETQ, per germline. The ends were cut back, 4 bases at V and 0 bases at J, with 14 bases in the middle. The CDR3 extends over 16 amino acids.

This rearrangement joins TRBV7-9 to TRBJ2-5, with D unclear. The CDR3 totals 16 residues. Per germline, CDR1 SEHNR and CDR2 FQNEAQ (reference sequence). Trimming pared 7 bases from V and 1 base from J, leaving 19 bases between. This chain's CDR3 is CASNPDPVGPQETQYF. CDR3 DNA: TGTGCCAGCAACCCGGACCCCGTAGGGCCCCAAGAGACCCAGTACTTC.

This chain links TRBV7-6 with TRBJ2-5; D is unresolved. In germline, CDR1 is SGHVS, CDR2 FNYEAQ. V lost 4 bases to trimming and J lost 2 bases, with 8 bases between them. The CDR3 contains 13 residues. The CDR3, as DNA: TGTGCCAGCAGCTACGGACCTCAAGAGACCCAGTACTTC. Amino acids: CASSYGPQETQYF.

This sequence joins TRBV7-9 and TRBJ2-2; the D gene is possibly TRBD2 (6 bases). Germline CDR1 is SEHNR and CDR2 is FQNEAQ (reference sequence). The CDR3 is 15 residues long. Trimming took 2 bases from V and 4 from J, leaving 11 bases between them. This CDR3 is CASSLSGFGTGELFF. In DNA, the CDR3 is TGTGCCAGCAGCTTAAGCGGGTTTGGCACCGGGGAGCTGTTTTTT.

The chain couples TRBV6-5 to TRBJ1-1; D gene unclear. The germline V gene encodes CDR1 MNHEY and CDR2 SVGAGI. The CDR3 extends over 12 amino acids. V lost 5 bases and J 0 bases, leaving 4 bases between the germline ends. The DNA of the CDR3 is TGTGCCAGCAGTAAAATGAACACTGAAGCTTTCTTT. This gives the protein CASSKMNTEAFF.

The V gene is TRBV28, the J gene TRBJ1-2, with D possibly TRBD1 on 6 matching bases. The CDR3 is 15 amino acids. In germline, CDR1 is MDHEN, CDR2 SYDVKM. V lost 6 bases and J lost 1, with 15 bases in between. The CDR3 protein is CASSSRDTLNYGYTF. Here the CDR3 DNA reads TGTGCCAGCAGCTCCCGGGACACTCTTAACTATGGCTACACCTTC.

The chain employs TRBV19 and TRBJ2-1; 11 positions match TRBD2. This CDR3 comprises 15 residues. Trimming took 6 bases from V and 6 from J; bases not matched to a gene: 7. Per the germline V gene, CDR1 is LNHDA and CDR2 is SQIVND (reference sequence). The CDR3 region has the DNA TGTGCCAGTAGCAGGCTGACTAGCGGGACCAATGAGCAGTTCTTC. It translates to CASSRLTSGTNEQFF.

This rearrangement joins TRBV4-3 to TRBJ1-1, with D uncertain. The V end lost 0 bases, the J end lost 4 bases, and 9 bases lay between the germline ends. The CDR3 totals 14 residues. Germline V gene data show CDR1 as LGHNA and CDR2 as YSLEER. In DNA form, the CDR3 reads TGCGCCAGCAGCCAAGAGGCAGGCAGCACTGAAGCTTTCTTT. This encodes CASSQEAGSTEAFF.

The rearrangement links TRBV18 to TRBJ2-4, with TRBD1 matching over 9 bases. The ends lost 6 bases at V and 0 bases at J; junction bases unmatched: 6. This CDR3 contains 16 residues. From germline, CDR1 is KGHSH and CDR2 LQKENI. CDR3 protein: CASSRTGGLAKNIQYF. The CDR3 DNA reads TGTGCCAGCTCGCGAACAGGGGGCTTAGCCAAAAACATTCAGTACTTC.

This chain connects TRBV5-1 to TRBJ1-2, with TRBD1 identical over 7 bases. This CDR3 spans 14 amino acids. The V gene's germline CDR1 is SGHRS and CDR2 YFSETQ. The ends lost 1 base at V and 4 bases at J; junction bases unmatched: 4. CDR3 in DNA: TGCGCCAGCAGCTTGACGACAGGGCCCTATGGCTACACCTTC. It encodes CASSLTTGPYGYTF.

The chain links TRBV6-6 to TRBJ1-5, with TRBD1 matching over 9 bases. The CDR3 has 15 amino acids. Germline values: CDR1 MNHNY, CDR2 SVGAGI (reference sequence). V was pared by 6 bases and J by 2 bases, with 5 bases of the junction left unmatched. The CDR3 sequence: CASSSGTGRNQPQHF. The CDR3 bases are TGTGCCAGCAGCTCCGGGACAGGGCGCAATCAGCCCCAGCATTTT.

In its sample, this clone was seen once. The chain uses TRBV6-5 and TRBJ1-6, with D maybe TRBD1 (5 bases). The germline V and J ends were trimmed by 6 bases and 0 bases, with 9 bases remaining between them. Germline values: CDR1 MNHEY, CDR2 SVGAGI. CDR3 length: 15 residues. The CDR3 loop reads CASSRQSSYNSPLHF. CDR3 DNA sequence: TGTGCCAGCAGCAGACAGAGCTCCTATAATTCACCCCTCCACTTT.

The chain employs TRBV6-4 and TRBJ1-1, with 7 bases aligning to TRBD1. CDR3 length equals 14 residues. V shed 2 bases, J shed 7 bases, and the junction held 7 bases outside the gene matches. CDR1 MRHNA and CDR2 SNTAGT come from the germline V gene. CDR3 nucleotide sequence: TGTGCCAGCAGTGACCCCGGGACAGTTCTTGAAGCTTTCTTT. Protein sequence: CASSDPGTVLEAFF.

This clone rates as medium-sized. The genes are TRBV6-6 and TRBJ2-7; possibly TRBD2 for D (5 bases). The V end lost 0 bases, the J end lost 2 bases, and 14 bases lay between the germline ends. The CDR3 runs 16 residues. Per germline, CDR1 MNHNY and CDR2 SVGAGI (reference sequence). CDR3 in DNA: TGTGCCAGCAGTTACTCGTTGTTCGGGGTTACCTACGAGCAGTACTTC. It specifies CASSYSLFGVTYEQYF.

The rearrangement uses TRBV4-1 and TRBJ2-7; the match to TRBD2 covers 13 bases. V dropped 4 bases and J dropped 3; count of bases not matched to a gene: 6. The CDR3 totals 16 residues. Germline V gene data show CDR1 as MGHRA and CDR2 as YSYEKL. CDR3 in amino acids: CASSPGRTSGSYEQYF. The CDR3 coding sequence is TGCGCCAGCAGCCCAGGTCGGACTAGCGGGAGCTACGAGCAGTACTTC.

J is TRBJ2-1 and V is TRBV7-8; the D is unclear. The CDR3 runs 14 residues. Deletions cut 11 bases from V and 3 bases from J, with 17 bases between. Germline V gene data show CDR1 as SGHVS and CDR2 as FQNEAQ. The CDR3, as DNA: TGTGCCGATTCCCAGCTGGCTGGCTACAATGAGCAGTTCTTC. Residues: CADSQLAGYNEQFF. The complete variable domain, with remaining parts taken from reference TRBV7-8 and TRBJ2-1, reads GAGVSQSPRYKVAKRGQDVALRCDPISGHVSLFWYQQALGQGPEFLTYFQNEAQLDKSGLPSDRFFAERPEGSVSTLKIQRTQQEDSAVYLCADSQLAGYNEQFFGPGTRLTVL.

The chain recombines TRBV7-2 with TRBJ2-3; D not resolved. This CDR3 spans 13 amino acids. Trimming stripped 4 bases from V and 4 bases from J, with 9 bases between. The V gene's germline CDR1 is SGHTA and CDR2 FQGNSA. The CDR3 is CASSSNSPDTQYF. CDR3 DNA sequence: TGTGCCAGCAGCTCGAACTCGCCAGATACGCAGTATTTT.

The rearrangement links TRBV7-2 to TRBJ1-2, with D hard to call. Trimming stripped 1 base from V and 8 bases from J, with 14 bases between. Germline V gene lookup returns CDR1 SGHTA and CDR2 FQGNSA. The CDR3 sequence is 14 residues long. The CDR3 loop reads CASSLEVTGSGYTF. The CDR3 DNA is TGTGCCAGCAGCTTAGAAGTTACGGGTTCGGGCTACACCTTC.

The rearrangement uses TRBV3-1 (or the pseudogene TRBV3-2) and TRBJ2-7; D gene uncertain. The ends were cut back, 1 base at V and 7 bases at J, with 5 bases in the middle. The CDR3 consists of 11 residues. CDR1 LGHDT and CDR2 YNNKEL come from the germline V gene (reference sequence). CDR3 nucleotide sequence: TGTGCCAGCAGCCAAGTTGGAGAGCAGTACTTC. This codes for CASSQVGEQYF.

In this sample, this clone is medium-sized. The genes are TRBV4-2 and TRBJ2-7; D not resolved. Germline V CDR1 and CDR2: LGHNA, YNFKEQ. The CDR3 totals 11 residues. Deletions cut 4 bases from V and 7 bases from J, with 8 bases between. In DNA form, the CDR3 reads TGTGCCAGCAGCCCTGGGTGGGAGCAGTACTTC. This encodes CASSPGWEQYF.

V is TRBV2 and J is TRBJ2-7, with 7 nucleotides matching TRBD1. The CDR3 covers 13 residues. With V trimmed by 11 bases and J by 0 bases, 7 bases remained unmatched. The germline gives CDR1 SNHLY, CDR2 FYNNEI. For the CDR3, the DNA is TGTGCCGGGTCGACAGGGCGCTCCTACGAGCAGTACTTC. It yields the protein CAGSTGRSYEQYF.

The V and J genes are TRBV12-3 or TRBV12-4 and TRBJ1-4; perhaps TRBD1 as D (5 bases). CDR3 length: 11 residues. The germline V and J ends were trimmed by 3 bases and 12 bases, with 8 bases remaining between them. CDR3 DNA: TGTGCCAGCAGTTTCCAGGGAGAACTGTTTTTT. Residues: CASSFQGELFF.

The V call is TRBV6-1, the J call TRBJ1-1; the D is unclear. Trimming took 1 base from V and 1 from J, leaving 7 bases between them. The germline gives CDR1 MNHNS, CDR2 SASEGT. CDR3 length: 14 amino acids. The CDR3 loop reads CASSEVARNTEAFF. In DNA, the CDR3 is TGTGCCAGCAGTGAAGTTGCCAGGAACACTGAAGCTTTCTTT.